Listed below are T cell receptor beta chains from one sample, sequenced in a study of radiotherapy plus CTLA-4 blockade in lung cancer. Data came from immunoSEQ multiplex PCR; TCRdb stores just in-frame clones and leaves some out. The sample consists of 80,000 or so clones, over 70% of them appearing once. The sample here was peripheral blood, taken from a patient treated with radiotherapy plus ipilimumab. Receptor source: a human donor with non-small cell lung cancer whose response to radiotherapy plus ipilimumab could not be evaluated. Some clones in this sample may be carry-over from other donors' samples. CDR3s include the opening cysteine and the closing phenylalanine or tryptophan. The order of the fields is clone size, V gene, J gene, CDR3 protein. Clone size appears in some rows only: once, few, many, or a class for an expanded clone.

few	TRBV5-1	TRBJ1-2	CASSFWTGANYGYTF
NA	TRBV29-1	TRBJ1-2	CSAPRDSQDYTF
NA	TRBV5-1	TRBJ1-5	CASSLGQGDQPQHF
NA	TRBV18	TRBJ2-3	CASSPLESEGSDTQYF
NA	TRBV27	TRBJ2-1	CASSPDIYNEQFF
NA	TRBV5-4	TRBJ2-3	CASSLAVTDTQYF
NA	TRBV6-6	TRBJ2-5	CASSRSGLQETQYF
NA	TRBV5-1	TRBJ2-5	CASRDSQETQYF
NA	TRBV5-4	TRBJ2-3	CASRPAGATDTQYF
NA	TRBV14	TRBJ2-7	CASSQDSRRANF
NA	TRBV18	TRBJ1-5	CASSAGTGLKQPQHF
NA	TRBV7-9	TRBJ2-1	CASSQDSYNEQFF
once	TRBV2	TRBJ1-2	CASSPGTGRYGYTF
NA	TRBV28	TRBJ1-1	CASSFGMNTEAFF
NA	TRBV29-1	TRBJ1-5	CSVGEHSNQPQHF
NA	TRBV28	TRBJ1-2	CASSPPTGERYGYTF
once	TRBV29-1	NA	CSVMRGTGRGYEQYF
NA	TRBV7-9	TRBJ2-2	CASRAGARTGELFF
NA	TRBV30	TRBJ2-5	CAWSPLSAIRDSERTQYF
NA	TRBV28	TRBJ2-2	CASSLTGNWELFF
NA	TRBV19	TRBJ2-1	CANRGHRVDNEQFF
NA	TRBV7-9	TRBJ2-7	CASSLPGLEQYF
once	TRBV19	TRBJ2-7	CASSIPVRGRAFHEQYF
NA	TRBV6-5	TRBJ1-3	CASSPGTGNTIYF
NA	TRBV30	TRBJ2-3	CAWSPSGSPLLRGGTDTQYF
NA	TRBV28	TRBJ2-3	CASSWERTSTDTQYF
NA	TRBV27	TRBJ1-5	CASSSLKTGLNQPQHF
NA	TRBV28	TRBJ2-3	CASSLWTGKGADTQYF
NA	TRBV5-4	TRBJ2-1	CASSLEGTGNNEQFF
NA	TRBV5-1	TRBJ2-7	CASSRGQGVEQYF
NA	TRBV5-5	TRBJ2-2	CASSLRAGTPFTGELFF
once	TRBV5-4	TRBJ1-1	CASSPRGGTEAFF
NA	TRBV9	TRBJ1-5	CASSGTGSTNQPQHF
NA	TRBV29-1	TRBJ2-5	CSVTTGTGTQETQYF
NA	TRBV18	TRBJ2-7	CASSPLPTPLYEQYF
NA	TRBV27	TRBJ1-2	CASSRTGRSGYTF
few	TRBV28	TRBJ1-2	CASSPSGGGYTF
NA	TRBV2	TRBJ2-5	CASRGGTSGGGETQYF
NA	TRBV5-1	TRBJ2-3	CASSLSAGAPMYF
NA	TRBV7-9	TRBJ1-2	CASKLTQGAGGYTF
NA	TRBV4-2	TRBJ2-5	CASSQGGVLQETQYF